The 30 T cell receptor beta chains below were found in one sample sequenced in a study of T cell responses to AZD1222 COVID-19 vaccine. Method: immunoSEQ multiplex PCR; TCRdb's copy keeps in-frame clones and lacks some. The sample has 95,000 to 100,000 clones, around 87% seen once. The sample here was peripheral blood, taken 28 days after the second AZD1222 dose. These receptors came from an adult who received the AZD1222 COVID-19 vaccine.

The chain combines TRBV6-5 with TRBJ2-3; 12 positions agree with TRBD2. CDR1 is MNHEY, CDR2 SVGAGI, per germline. The CDR3 runs to 16 residues. V was pared by 4 bases and J by 4 bases, with 6 bases of the junction left unmatched. The CDR3 region is CASSSPTSGSPDTQYF. The DNA of the CDR3 is TGTGCCAGCAGTTCCCCGACTAGCGGGAGCCCAGATACGCAGTATTTT.

This sequence joins TRBV19 and TRBJ2-1; TRBD2 matches at 9 bases. Germline values: CDR1 LNHDA, CDR2 SQIVND (reference sequence). The CDR3 is 15 residues long. Unmatched junction bases numbered 5, after V lost 3 bases and J lost 5 bases. CDR3 DNA: TGTGCCAGTAGTATCTCAGTAGCGGGGGACAATGAGCAGTTCTTC. It specifies CASSISVAGDNEQFF.

The rearrangement joins TRBV2 to TRBJ2-2; the D gene could be TRBD1 or TRBD2 (5 bases each). Germline loops: CDR1 SNHLY, CDR2 FYNNEI. Trimming cost V 4 bases and J 0 bases, with 9 bases left between them. The CDR3 runs 15 residues. The CDR3 spells CASSVMGPNTGELFF. As DNA, the CDR3 is TGTGCCAGCAGTGTAATGGGACCGAACACCGGGGAGCTGTTTTTT. The complete variable domain, with remaining parts taken from reference TRBV2 and TRBJ2-2, reads EPEVTQTPSHQVTQMGQEVILRCVPISNHLYFYWYRQILGQKVEFLVSFYNNEISEKSEIFDDQFSVERPDGSNFTLKIRSTKLEDSAMYFCASSVMGPNTGELFFGEGSRLTVL.

V is TRBV5-4 and J is TRBJ2-2; either TRBD1 or TRBD2 may supply D (6 bases each). V lost 4 bases to trimming and J lost 6 bases, with 16 bases between them. CDR3 length: 15 residues. The germline gives CDR1 SGHNT, CDR2 YYREEE (reference sequence). The CDR3 DNA is TGTGCCAGCAGCCCTGAGGGGGGTTTGGCCGGGGAGCTGTTTTTT. It encodes CASSPEGGLAGELFF.

This clone was seen a handful of times. The chain carries TRBV28 and TRBJ1-5, with a possible D match to TRBD1 (6 bases). Trimming took 4 bases from V and 3 from J, leaving 16 bases between them. In germline, CDR1 is MDHEN, CDR2 SYDVKM. The CDR3 totals 16 residues. The CDR3 loop reads CASSSPSTGYNQPQHF. CDR3 nucleotides: TGTGCCAGCAGTTCCCCCTCGACAGGCTACAATCAGCCCCAGCATTTT. The full variable domain, in which reference TRBV28 and TRBJ1-5 provide the parts outside the CDR3, is DVKVTQSSRYLVKRTGEKVFLECVQDMDHENMFWYRQDPGLGLRLIYFSYDVKMKEKGDIPEGYSVSREKKERFSLILESASTNQTSMYLCASSSPSTGYNQPQHFGDGTRLSIL.

The rearrangement links TRBV27 to TRBJ1-4, with D unresolved. CDR3 length: 14 amino acids. Germline CDR1 is MNHEY and CDR2 is SMNVEV (reference sequence). The V and J ends lost 8 bases and 0 bases respectively, with 10 bases between them. This chain's CDR3 is CASSEFSTNEKLFF. In DNA form, the CDR3 reads TGTGCCAGCTCAGAGTTTTCAACTAATGAAAAACTGTTTTTT.

The chain couples TRBV30 to TRBJ2-7, with D possibly matching TRBD2 (5 bases). The ends were cut back, 0 bases at V and 3 bases at J, with 9 bases in the middle. The CDR3 has 13 amino acids. Per the germline V gene, CDR1 is GTSNPN and CDR2 is SVGIG (reference sequence). The CDR3 bases are TGTGCCTGGAGTGTCGGGGATATCTACGAGCAGTACTTC. Amino acid sequence: CAWSVGDIYEQYF.

CDR3 nucleotides: TGTGCCAGCATAGGAGTGGGAGGTATGGACACCGGGGAGCTGTTTTTT. Its protein product is CASIGVGGMDTGELFF. The chain is built from TRBV27 and TRBJ2-2; possible D gene TRBD2, 6 bases. The CDR3 covers 16 residues. The V end was cut by 7 bases, the J end by 3 bases, with 18 bases between. Per germline, CDR1 MNHEY and CDR2 SMNVEV (reference sequence).

V gene TRBV1 combines with J gene TRBJ1-1. TRBV1 is recorded as a pseudogene. The CDR3 sequence is 14 residues long. The CDR3 is CTSSQDGRITEAFF. The CDR3 DNA is TGCACCAGCAGCCAAGACGGCAGAATAACTGAAGCTTTCTTT.

The chain carries TRBV7-8 and TRBJ2-7; TRBD1 aligns across 10 bases. The V segment lost 5 bases and the J segment 4 bases; nucleotides outside the gene matches: 8. The CDR3 is 15 residues long. Germline CDR1 and CDR2: SGHVS and FQNEAQ. The CDR3 sequence: CASSVPGQGTYEQYF. Here the CDR3 DNA reads TGTGCCAGCAGCGTCCCGGGACAGGGGACTTACGAGCAGTACTTC. Based on the CDR3 plus reference TRBV7-8 and TRBJ2-7, the full variable domain is GAGVSQSPRYKVAKRGQDVALRCDPISGHVSLFWYQQALGQGPEFLTYFQNEAQLDKSGLPSDRFFAERPEGSVSTLKIQRTQQEDSAVYLCASSVPGQGTYEQYFGPGTRLTVT.

The chain links TRBV28 to TRBJ1-4; D is unclear. Germline-derived CDR1 and CDR2 are MDHEN and SYDVKM. This CDR3 spans 13 amino acids. V lost 7 bases and J 5 bases, leaving 11 bases between the germline ends. The CDR3 sequence is CASKPTPNEKLFF. Here the CDR3 DNA reads TGTGCCAGCAAACCGACCCCCAATGAAAAACTGTTTTTT.

The V call is TRBV28, the J call TRBJ1-5; D call uncertain. This CDR3 comprises 15 residues. The V end was cut by 3 bases, the J end by 3 bases, with 12 bases between. CDR1 and CDR2 from the germline V gene are MDHEN and SYDVKM. The CDR3: CASSLVGRINQPQHF. The DNA of the CDR3 is TGTGCCAGCAGTTTGGTGGGAAGGATCAATCAGCCCCAGCATTTT.

The rearrangement joins TRBV5-1 to TRBJ1-2; TRBD1 matches 7 bases. The CDR3 covers 17 residues. J was trimmed by 7 bases and V by 2 bases; bases with no gene match: 17. The germline V gene encodes CDR1 SGHRS and CDR2 YFSETQ. The CDR3 region has the DNA TGCGCCAGCAGCTTCACCGTAACAGGGGAGGGTAGTCGTGGCTACACCTTC. This gives the protein CASSFTVTGEGSRGYTF.

The chain employs TRBV29-1 and TRBJ2-7; 7 bases agree with TRBD1. The junction had 12 bases not matched to a gene; V was cut back by 4 bases and J by 0 bases. From germline, CDR1 is SQVTM and CDR2 ANQGSEA. The CDR3 has 16 amino acids. In DNA, the CDR3 is TGCAGCGTTGGGGGACAGACCTCATTTAGCTCCTACGAGCAGTACTTC. Encoded protein: CSVGGQTSFSSYEQYF.

The chain couples TRBV4-1 to TRBJ2-1, with D unclear. The CDR3 covers 13 residues. The ends were cut back, 0 bases at V and 10 bases at J, with 10 bases in the middle. Germline loops: CDR1 MGHRA, CDR2 YSYEKL. The DNA of the CDR3 is TGCGCCAGCAGCCAAGATCCCTCTAGGGAGCAGTTCTTC. Protein product: CASSQDPSREQFF.

The rearrangement joins TRBV25-1 to TRBJ2-1, with unresolved D. The ends were cut back, 7 bases at V and 9 bases at J, with 10 bases in the middle. The CDR3 has 11 amino acids. Germline values: CDR1 MGHDK, CDR2 SYGVNS. The CDR3 reads CASTINGEQFF. Here the CDR3 DNA reads TGTGCCAGCACCATTAATGGTGAGCAGTTCTTC.

The sample holds a few counts of this clone. V gene TRBV19 combines with J gene TRBJ2-1; no clear D. The V and J ends lost 3 bases and 5 bases respectively, with 20 bases between them. Germline loops: CDR1 LNHDA, CDR2 SQIVND (reference sequence). This CDR3 region has 17 residues. The chain's CDR3 is CASSITPRRGGDNEQFF. CDR3 in DNA: TGTGCCAGTAGTATTACCCCGAGGCGCGGCGGAGACAATGAGCAGTTCTTC.

This clone showed up just once. The genes are TRBV7-3 and TRBJ2-3; 7 bases are shared with TRBD1. Germline V gene data show CDR1 as SGHTA and CDR2 as FQGTGA. The V segment lost 5 bases and the J segment 2 bases; nucleotides outside the gene matches: 4. There are 14 residues in the CDR3. DNA of the CDR3: TGTGCCAGCAGCCTGACAGGGTCCACAGATACGCAGTATTTT. It yields the protein CASSLTGSTDTQYF.

V and J are TRBV7-9 and TRBJ1-5, with D possibly matching TRBD1 (6 bases). Germline V gene lookup returns CDR1 SEHNR and CDR2 FQNEAQ (reference sequence). V dropped 5 bases and J dropped 11 bases, with 16 bases sitting between them. This CDR3 spans 13 amino acids. CDR3 sequence reads: CASSRGPDPTQHF. CDR3 in DNA: TGTGCCAGCAGCCGGGGGCCGGATCCGACCCAGCATTTT.

This clone was seen just once. V and J are TRBV19 and TRBJ1-5; 7 bases fit TRBD1. The CDR3 sequence is 18 residues long. V shed 3 bases, J shed 1 base, and the junction held 12 bases outside the gene matches. The germline CDR1 and CDR2 sequences are LNHDA and SQIVND (reference sequence). The CDR3 sequence is CASSMGRAGGMSNQPQHF. CDR3 coding DNA: TGTGCCAGTAGTATGGGTCGGGCAGGGGGTATGAGCAATCAGCCCCAGCATTTT.

This clone was counted a single time. The chain couples TRBV2 to TRBJ1-4; 9 nucleotides agree with TRBD1. This CDR3 is 14 amino acids long. The V segment lost 6 bases and the J segment 7 bases; nucleotides outside the gene matches: 6. Germline CDR1 SNHLY, CDR2 FYNNEI. CDR3 in amino acids: CASSTGGAGEKLFF. For the CDR3, the DNA is TGTGCCAGCAGCACAGGGGGCGCCGGTGAAAAACTGTTTTTT.

The chain employs TRBV15 and TRBJ2-2; a weak D match, TRBD1 (6 bases). Trimming removed 2 bases from V and 5 bases from J, with 6 bases in between. Germline CDR1 reads LNHNV; CDR2 reads YYDKDF (reference sequence). The CDR3 length is 13 residues. CDR3 protein: CATSRQGTGELFF. In DNA, the CDR3 is TGTGCCACCAGCAGACAGGGGACCGGGGAGCTGTTTTTT. Drawing the rest from reference TRBV15 and TRBJ2-2, the complete variable domain is DAMVIQNPRYQVTQFGKPVTLSCSQTLNHNVMYWYQQKSSQAPKLLFHYYDKDFNNEADTPDNFQSRRPNTSFCFLDIRSPGLGDTAMYLCATSRQGTGELFFGEGSRLTVL.

The chain uses TRBV7-3 and TRBJ2-2; D is unclear. Germline lookup yields CDR1 SGHTA and CDR2 FQGTGA. The V end was cut by 3 bases, the J end by 7 bases, with 9 bases between. The CDR3 has 13 residues. The CDR3 is CASSFGSGGELFF. Here the CDR3 DNA reads TGTGCCAGCAGCTTCGGGTCAGGCGGGGAGCTGTTTTTT.

CDR3 sequence: CASSGGDRSSYNEQFF. CDR3 in DNA: TGTGCCAGTAGTGGAGGAGACAGGAGCTCCTACAATGAGCAGTTCTTC. This sequence joins TRBV19 and TRBJ2-1, with D maybe TRBD1 (6 bases). The CDR3 is 16 residues long. Trimming pared 5 bases from V and 0 bases from J, leaving 14 bases between. Per germline, CDR1 LNHDA and CDR2 SQIVND (reference sequence).

This chain joins TRBV2 and TRBJ1-5, with D tentatively TRBD1 (5 bases). CDR1 is SNHLY, CDR2 FYNNEI, per germline. The CDR3 covers 14 residues. V was pared by 4 bases and J by 6 bases, with 13 bases between. CDR3 sequence (DNA): TGTGCCAGCAGTGTCGGCAGGGCCGGTCAGCCCCAGCATTTT. This encodes CASSVGRAGQPQHF.

The chain combines TRBV3-1 (or the pseudogene TRBV3-2) with TRBJ2-7; possibly TRBD1 for D (6 bases). The CDR3 sequence is 14 residues long. Germline CDR1 reads LGHDT; CDR2 reads YNNKEL (reference sequence). Trimming stripped 4 bases from V and 3 bases from J, with 13 bases between. CDR3: CASSPPGQHYEQYF. The CDR3 coding sequence is TGTGCCAGCAGCCCGCCCGGACAGCACTACGAGCAGTACTTC.

The chain has TRBV12-3 or TRBV12-4 and TRBJ2-4; D is uncertain. The CDR3 length is 13 residues. V was trimmed by 7 bases and J by 3 bases, leaving 10 bases between them. CDR3 sequence reads: CASMWGGKNIQYF. CDR3 DNA sequence: TGTGCCAGCATGTGGGGTGGCAAAAACATTCAGTACTTC.

The gene calls are TRBV29-1 and TRBJ1-1, with no clear D. CDR1 is SQVTM and CDR2 is ANQGSEA in the germline V gene. CDR3 size: 11 residues. With 0 bases removed from V and 9 bases from J, the gap between germline ends came to 8 bases. The CDR3 nucleotides read TGCAGCGTTGAAGATCTGGGTAAAGCTTTCTTT. Its translation: CSVEDLGKAFF.

The genes are TRBV3-1 (or the pseudogene TRBV3-2) and TRBJ2-5; D call uncertain. The CDR3 loop spans 12 amino acids. V lost 3 bases, J lost 3 bases, and 5 bases lay in between. Germline values: CDR1 LGHDT, CDR2 YNNKEL (reference sequence). CDR3 loop: CASSHGKETQYF. CDR3 bases: TGTGCCAGCAGCCACGGTAAAGAGACCCAGTACTTC.

This clone was detected once. This chain links TRBV2 with TRBJ2-3; no clear D. The CDR3 runs to 14 residues. Trimming shortened V by 5 bases and J by 3 bases, and 12 bases separated the two germline ends. Germline V CDR1 and CDR2: SNHLY, FYNNEI. The CDR3 loop reads CASSPEVLTDTQYF. The CDR3 bases are TGTGCCAGCAGTCCCGAGGTGTTAACAGATACGCAGTATTTT.